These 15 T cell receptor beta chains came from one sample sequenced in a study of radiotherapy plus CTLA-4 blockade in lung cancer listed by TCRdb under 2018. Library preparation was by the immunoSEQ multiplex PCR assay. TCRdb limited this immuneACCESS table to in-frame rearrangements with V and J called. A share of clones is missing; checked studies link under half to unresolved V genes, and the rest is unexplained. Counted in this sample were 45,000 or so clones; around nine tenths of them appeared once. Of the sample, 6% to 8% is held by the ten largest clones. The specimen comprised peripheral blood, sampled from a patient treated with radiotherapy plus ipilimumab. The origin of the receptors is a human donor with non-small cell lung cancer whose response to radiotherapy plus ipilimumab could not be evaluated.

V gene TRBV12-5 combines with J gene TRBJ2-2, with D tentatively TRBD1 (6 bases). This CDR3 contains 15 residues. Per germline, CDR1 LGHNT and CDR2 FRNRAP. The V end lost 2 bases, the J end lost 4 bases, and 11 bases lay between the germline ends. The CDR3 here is CASGLLAGVTGELFF. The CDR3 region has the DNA TGTGCTAGTGGTTTGTTGGCAGGGGTCACCGGGGAGCTGTTTTTT. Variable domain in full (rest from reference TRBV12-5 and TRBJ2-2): DARVTQTPRHKVTEMGQEVTMRCQPILGHNTVFWYRQTMMQGLELLAYFRNRAPLDDSGMPKDRFSAEMPDATLATLKIQPSEPRDSAVYFCASGLLAGVTGELFFGEGSRLTVL.

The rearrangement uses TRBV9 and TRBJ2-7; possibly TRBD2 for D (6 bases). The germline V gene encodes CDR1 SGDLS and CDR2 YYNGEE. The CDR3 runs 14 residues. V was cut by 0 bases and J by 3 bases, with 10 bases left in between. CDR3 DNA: TGTGCCAGCAGCGTAGGCGGGGAGAGCTACGAGCAGTACTTC. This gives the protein CASSVGGESYEQYF.

The CDR3 spells CASSGTSGGPREQFF. DNA of the CDR3: TGTGCCAGCAGCGGGACTAGCGGGGGCCCCAGGGAGCAGTTCTTC. This chain joins TRBV2 and TRBJ2-1, with TRBD2 matching over 14 bases. V lost 6 bases to trimming and J lost 10 bases; unmatched junction nucleotides: 8. CDR3 length: 15 residues. CDR1 is SNHLY and CDR2 is FYNNEI in the germline V gene.

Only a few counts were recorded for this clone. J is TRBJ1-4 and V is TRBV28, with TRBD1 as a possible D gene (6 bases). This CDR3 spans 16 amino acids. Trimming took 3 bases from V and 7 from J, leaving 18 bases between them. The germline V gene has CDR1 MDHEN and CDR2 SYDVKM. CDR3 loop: CASSFGLGQWREKLFF. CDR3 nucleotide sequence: TGTGCCAGCAGTTTTGGGTTAGGACAGTGGCGTGAAAAACTGTTTTTT.

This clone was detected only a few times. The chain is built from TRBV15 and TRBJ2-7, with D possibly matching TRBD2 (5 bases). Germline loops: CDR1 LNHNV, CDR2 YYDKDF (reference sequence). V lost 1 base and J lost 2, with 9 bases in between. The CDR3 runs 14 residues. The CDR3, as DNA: TGTGCCACCAGCAGAGCCGGGGATACCTACGAGCAGTACTTC. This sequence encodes CATSRAGDTYEQYF.

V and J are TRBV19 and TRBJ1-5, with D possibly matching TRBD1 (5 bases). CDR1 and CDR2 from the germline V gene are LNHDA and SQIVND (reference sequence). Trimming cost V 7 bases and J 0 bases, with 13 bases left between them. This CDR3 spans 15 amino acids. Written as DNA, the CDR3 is TGTGCCAGTACCCTCGCGGGACCTAGCAATCAGCCCCAGCATTTT. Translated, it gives CASTLAGPSNQPQHF.

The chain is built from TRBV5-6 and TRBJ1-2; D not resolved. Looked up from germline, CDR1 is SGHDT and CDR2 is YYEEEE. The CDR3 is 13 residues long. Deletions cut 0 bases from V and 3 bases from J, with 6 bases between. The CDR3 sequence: CASSLASDYGYTF. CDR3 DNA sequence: TGTGCCAGCAGCTTGGCTTCGGACTATGGCTACACCTTC. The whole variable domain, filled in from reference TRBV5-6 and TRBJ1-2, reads DAGVTQSPTHLIKTRGQQVTLRCSPKSGHDTVSWYQQALGQGPQFIFQYYEEEERQRGNFPDRFSGHQFPNYSSELNVNALLLGDSALYLCASSLASDYGYTFGSGTRLTVV.

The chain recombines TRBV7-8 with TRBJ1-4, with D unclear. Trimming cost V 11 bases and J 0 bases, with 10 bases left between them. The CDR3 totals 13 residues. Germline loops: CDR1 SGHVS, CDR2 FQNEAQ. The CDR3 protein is CASKRTTNEKLFF. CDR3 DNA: TGTGCCTCCAAGCGTACAACTAATGAAAAACTGTTTTTT.

The CDR3 protein is CASGAVNEQFF. The CDR3 DNA reads as TGTGCCAGTGGGGCGGTCAATGAGCAGTTCTTC. The gene calls are TRBV19 and TRBJ2-1, with D possibly matching TRBD1 (5 bases). V was shortened by 8 bases and J by 6 bases, with 8 bases between the two germline ends. Germline V gives CDR1 LNHDA, CDR2 SQIVND (reference sequence). The CDR3 is 11 residues long.

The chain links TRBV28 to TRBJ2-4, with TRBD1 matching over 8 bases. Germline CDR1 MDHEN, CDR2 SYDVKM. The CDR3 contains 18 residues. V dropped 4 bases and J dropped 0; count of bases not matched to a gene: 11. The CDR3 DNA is TGTGCCAGCAGTTCCGGACAGGGAGTGGGGTTAGCCAAAAACATTCAGTACTTC. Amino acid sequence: CASSSGQGVGLAKNIQYF.

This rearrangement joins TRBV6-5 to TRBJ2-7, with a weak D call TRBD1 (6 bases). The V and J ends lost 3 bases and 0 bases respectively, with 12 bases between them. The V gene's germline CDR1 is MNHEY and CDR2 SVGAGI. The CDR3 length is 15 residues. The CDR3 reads CASSYLGGSSYEQYF. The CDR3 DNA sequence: TGTGCCAGCAGTTATTTAGGGGGTAGCTCCTACGAGCAGTACTTC.

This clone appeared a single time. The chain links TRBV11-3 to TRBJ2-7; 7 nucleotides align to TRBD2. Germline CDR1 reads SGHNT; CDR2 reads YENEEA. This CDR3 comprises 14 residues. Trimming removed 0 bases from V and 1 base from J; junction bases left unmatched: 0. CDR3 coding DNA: TGTGCCAGCAGCTTAGACGGGGGGTCCTACGAGCAGTACTTC. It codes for CASSLDGGSYEQYF.

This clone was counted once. CDR3 protein: CATGLAGYNEQFF. The CDR3 DNA reads TGTGCCACCGGACTAGCGGGGTACAATGAGCAGTTCTTC. V is TRBV27 and J is TRBJ2-1; 12 nucleotides agree with TRBD2. Germline trimming cut 10 bases from V and 4 bases from J; bases unmatched to any gene: 2. This CDR3 is 13 amino acids long. Looked up from germline, CDR1 is MNHEY and CDR2 is SMNVEV (reference sequence).

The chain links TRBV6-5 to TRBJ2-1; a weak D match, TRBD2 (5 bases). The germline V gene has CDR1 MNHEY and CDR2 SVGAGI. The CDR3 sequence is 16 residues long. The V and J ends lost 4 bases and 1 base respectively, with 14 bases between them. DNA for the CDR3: TGTGCCAGCAGTTCCTCGCTAGCAGGATCCTACAATGAGCAGTTCTTC. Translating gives CASSSSLAGSYNEQFF.

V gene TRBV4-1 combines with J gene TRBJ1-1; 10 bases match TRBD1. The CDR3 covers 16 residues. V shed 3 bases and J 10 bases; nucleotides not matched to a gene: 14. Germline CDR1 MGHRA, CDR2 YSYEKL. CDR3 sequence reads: CASSHPKHGTGEVAFF. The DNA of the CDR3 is TGCGCCAGCAGCCATCCAAAGCATGGGACAGGGGAGGTAGCTTTCTTT.